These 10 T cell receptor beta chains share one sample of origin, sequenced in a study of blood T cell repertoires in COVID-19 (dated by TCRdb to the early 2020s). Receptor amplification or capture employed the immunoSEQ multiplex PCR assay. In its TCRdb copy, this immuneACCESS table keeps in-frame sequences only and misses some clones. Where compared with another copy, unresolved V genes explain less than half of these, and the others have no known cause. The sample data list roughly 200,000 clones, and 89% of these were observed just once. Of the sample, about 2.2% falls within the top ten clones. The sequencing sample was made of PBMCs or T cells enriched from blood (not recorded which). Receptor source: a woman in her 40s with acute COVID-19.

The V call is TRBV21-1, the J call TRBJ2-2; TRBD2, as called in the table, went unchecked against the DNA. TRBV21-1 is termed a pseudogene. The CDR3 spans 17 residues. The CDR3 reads CASSRFAGGRNTGELFF. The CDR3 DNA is TGTGCCAGCAGCAGATTCGCGGGGGGGAGAAACACCGGGGAGCTGTTTTTT.

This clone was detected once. The DNA of the CDR3 is TGTGCCAGCAGCCCCATTGGAGGCTTGAACACTGAAGCTTTCTTT. This encodes CASSPIGGLNTEAFF. The V gene is TRBV5-5, the J gene TRBJ1-1; no clear D gene. The V gene's germline CDR1 is SGHKS and CDR2 YYEKEE (reference sequence). The CDR3 runs 15 residues. Trimming cost V 4 bases and J 0 bases, with 13 bases left between them.

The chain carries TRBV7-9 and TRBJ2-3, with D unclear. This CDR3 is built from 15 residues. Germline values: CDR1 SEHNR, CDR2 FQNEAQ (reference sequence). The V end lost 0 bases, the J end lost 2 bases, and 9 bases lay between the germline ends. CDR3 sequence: CASSLARDFTDTQYF. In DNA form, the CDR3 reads TGTGCCAGCAGCTTAGCGAGAGATTTCACAGATACGCAGTATTTT.

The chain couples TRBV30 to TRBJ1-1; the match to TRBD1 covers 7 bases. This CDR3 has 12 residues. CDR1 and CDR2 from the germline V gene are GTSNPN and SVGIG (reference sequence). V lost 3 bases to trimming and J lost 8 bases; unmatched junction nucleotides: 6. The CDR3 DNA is TGTGCCTGGAGCGAGACAGGGTCAGAAGCTTTCTTT. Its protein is CAWSETGSEAFF. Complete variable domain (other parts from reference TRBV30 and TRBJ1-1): SQTIHQWPATLVQPVGSPLSLECTVEGTSNPNLYWYRQAAGRGLQLLFYSVGIGQISSEVPQNLSASRPQDRQFILSSKKLLLSDSGFYLCAWSETGSEAFFGQGTRLTVV.

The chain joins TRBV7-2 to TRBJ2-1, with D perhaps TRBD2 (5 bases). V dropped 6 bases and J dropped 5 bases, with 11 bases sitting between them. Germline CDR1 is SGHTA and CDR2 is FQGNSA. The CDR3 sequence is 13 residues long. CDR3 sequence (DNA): TGTGCCAGCAGTGGCGGGCCAAACAATGAGCAGTTCTTC. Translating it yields CASSGGPNNEQFF.

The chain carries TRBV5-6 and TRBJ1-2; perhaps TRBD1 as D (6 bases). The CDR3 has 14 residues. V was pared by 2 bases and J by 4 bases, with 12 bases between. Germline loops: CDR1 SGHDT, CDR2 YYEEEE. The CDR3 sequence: CASSFTRGSYGYTF. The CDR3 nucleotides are TGTGCCAGCAGCTTTACCAGGGGAAGCTATGGCTACACCTTC.

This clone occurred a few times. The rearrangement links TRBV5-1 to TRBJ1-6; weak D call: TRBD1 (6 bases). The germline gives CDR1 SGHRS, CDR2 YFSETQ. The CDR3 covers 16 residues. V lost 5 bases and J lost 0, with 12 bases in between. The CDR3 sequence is CASRQGQSSYNSPLHF. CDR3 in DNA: TGCGCCAGCAGACAGGGACAAAGCTCCTATAATTCACCCCTCCACTTT.

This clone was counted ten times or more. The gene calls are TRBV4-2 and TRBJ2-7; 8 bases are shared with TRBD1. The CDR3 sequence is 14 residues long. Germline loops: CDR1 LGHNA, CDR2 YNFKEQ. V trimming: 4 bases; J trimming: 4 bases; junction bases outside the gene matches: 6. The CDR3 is CASSPWTGTYEQYF. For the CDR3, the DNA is TGTGCCAGCAGCCCGTGGACAGGGACGTACGAGCAGTACTTC.

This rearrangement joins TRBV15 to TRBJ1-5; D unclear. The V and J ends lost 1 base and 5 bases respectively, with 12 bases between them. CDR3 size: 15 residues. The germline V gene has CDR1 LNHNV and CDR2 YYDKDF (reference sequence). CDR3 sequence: CATSRAGNRHQPQHF. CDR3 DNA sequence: TGTGCCACCAGCAGAGCGGGGAACAGACATCAGCCCCAGCATTTT.

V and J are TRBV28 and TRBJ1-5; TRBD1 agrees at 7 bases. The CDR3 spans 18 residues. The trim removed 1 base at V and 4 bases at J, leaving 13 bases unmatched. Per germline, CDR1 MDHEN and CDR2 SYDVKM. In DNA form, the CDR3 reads TGTGCCAGCAGTTTATTATGGGACGGTGGGACAGAAAATCAGCCCCAGCATTTT. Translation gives CASSLLWDGGTENQPQHF.